One T cell receptor beta chain is described in this entry. Its antigen remains unknown. This entry belongs to a study of shared clonotypes between healthy human individuals. Across several immunoSEQ plates, the genomic DNA of each subset was split evenly. Method: immunoSEQ multiplex PCR; TCRdb's copy keeps in-frame clones and lacks some. Of under 1,100,000 clones in the sample, about three quarters were seen once. Study-wide results and caveats: Limitation of the genetic and exposure-history diversity represented came from the few donors. Researchers found naive subsets generally carried larger estimated richness than memory subsets.

The CDR3 is 16 amino acids. CDR1 is GTSNPN, CDR2 SVGIG, per germline (reference sequence). The V gene end was trimmed by 1 base and the J gene end by 5 bases; junction bases not matched to a gene: 6. Specimen: memory CD4+ T cells sorted from blood. Subset here: CD45RA-negative fraction. The gene calls are TRBV30 and TRBJ2-5; 14 bases align to TRBD2. The clonotype was recovered from a man between 18 and 29 years old in good health. The CDR3 DNA is TGTGCCTGGAGTGCCGGACTAGCGGGAGGTCGGGAGACCCAGTACTTC. Its translation is CAWSAGLAGGRETQYF.